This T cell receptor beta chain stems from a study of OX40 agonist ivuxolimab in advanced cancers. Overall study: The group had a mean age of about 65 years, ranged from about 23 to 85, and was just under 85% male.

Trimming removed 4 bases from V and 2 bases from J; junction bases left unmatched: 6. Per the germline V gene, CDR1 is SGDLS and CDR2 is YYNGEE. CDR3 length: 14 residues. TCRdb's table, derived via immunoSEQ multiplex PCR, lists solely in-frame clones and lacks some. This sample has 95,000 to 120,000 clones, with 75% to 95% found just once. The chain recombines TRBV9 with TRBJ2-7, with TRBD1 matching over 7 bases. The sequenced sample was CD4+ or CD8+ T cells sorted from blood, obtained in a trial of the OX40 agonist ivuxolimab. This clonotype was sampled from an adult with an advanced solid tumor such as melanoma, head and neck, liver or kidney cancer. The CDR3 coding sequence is TGTGCCAGCAGCTTGCAGACAGGGCCCTACGAGCAGTACTTC. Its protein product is CASSLQTGPYEQYF. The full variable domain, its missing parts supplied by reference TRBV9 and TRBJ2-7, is DSGVTQTPKHLITATGQRVTLRCSPRSGDLSVYWYQQSLDQGLQFLIQYYNGEERAKGNILERFSAQQFPDLHSELNLSSLELGDSALYFCASSLQTGPYEQYFGPGTRLTVT.